This entry lists 12 T cell receptor beta chains sequenced from one sample in a study of blood T cell repertoires in COVID-19. Produced via immunoSEQ multiplex PCR; TCRdb's table is partial and in-frame only. The sample shows approximately 300,000 clones, about nine tenths of them seen only once. The material sequenced was peripheral blood. The receptors shown here come from a woman aged 35 to 49 with acute or convalescent COVID-19.

The V and J genes are TRBV6-5 and TRBJ1-4; D not resolved. There are 14 residues in the CDR3. V was cut by 0 bases and J by 7 bases, with 9 bases left in between. The germline V gene has CDR1 MNHEY and CDR2 SVGAGI. Here the CDR3 reads CASSYSISAEKLFF. The CDR3, as DNA: TGTGCCAGCAGTTACTCGATAAGCGCTGAAAAACTGTTTTTT.

This chain links TRBV30 with TRBJ1-4; 7 bases match TRBD1. The junction had 10 bases not matched to a gene; V was cut back by 1 base and J by 8 bases. The CDR3 loop spans 15 amino acids. From germline, CDR1 is GTSNPN and CDR2 SVGIG (reference sequence). The CDR3 is CAWSAVKGAGEKLFF. Here the CDR3 DNA reads TGTGCCTGGAGTGCCGTCAAGGGGGCGGGGGAAAAACTGTTTTTT.

V usage is TRBV5-1 and J usage is TRBJ1-2; 7 positions match TRBD1. The CDR3 has 17 residues. J gave up 4 bases and V 0 bases, and 12 bases lay outside the gene matches. Germline V gives CDR1 SGHRS, CDR2 YFSETQ. The CDR3 spells CASSLDPYTGVSYGYTF. The CDR3 DNA reads as TGCGCCAGCAGCTTGGACCCGTATACAGGGGTGAGCTATGGCTACACCTTC.

The chain is built from TRBV7-2 and TRBJ2-1; possible D gene TRBD1, 5 bases. CDR1 and CDR2 (germline): SGHTA, FQGNSA. Trimming took off 2 bases at V and 0 bases at J, with 17 bases between the two ends. There are 18 residues in the CDR3. CDR3 in amino acids: CASSLKSSRALSYNEQFF. CDR3 nucleotide sequence: TGTGCCAGCAGCTTAAAGTCTTCCAGGGCCCTCTCCTACAATGAGCAGTTCTTC.

This clone was seen at least ten times. The chain couples TRBV7-2 to TRBJ1-4; D not certain. There are 15 residues in the CDR3. Germline assignment: CDR1 SGHTA and CDR2 FQGNSA. The V and J ends lost 3 bases and 0 bases respectively, with 8 bases between them. The CDR3 protein is CASSLRGTTNEKLFF. In DNA, the CDR3 is TGTGCCAGCAGCTTGCGCGGGACAACTAATGAAAAACTGTTTTTT.

On this clone itself: The junction departs from the called germline gene at one end, perhaps through a read error. The J gene is TRBJ2-7, the V gene TRBV3-1 (or the pseudogene TRBV3-2), with D possibly being TRBD1 (5 bases). This CDR3 comprises 12 residues. The germline V gene encodes CDR1 LGHDT and CDR2 YNNKEL (reference sequence). CDR3 sequence: CASSQGGRVGMF. The CDR3 coding sequence is TGTGCCAGCAGCCAAGGGGGCCGGGTAGGAATGTTC.

This rearrangement joins TRBV28 to TRBJ2-3; D possibly corresponds to TRBD2 (7 bases). CDR3 length: 18 amino acids. V was trimmed by 4 bases and J by 2 bases, leaving 22 bases between them. Germline lookup yields CDR1 MDHEN and CDR2 SYDVKM. CDR3 sequence: CASSSPPGGAGDTDTQYF. CDR3 in DNA: TGTGCCAGCAGTTCCCCTCCTGGGGGCGCGGGGGACACAGATACGCAGTATTTT.

V gene TRBV11-2 combines with J gene TRBJ1-1, with TRBD1 matching over 9 bases. CDR1 is SGHAT and CDR2 is FQNNGV in the germline V gene. V shed 6 bases, J shed 0 bases, and the junction held 11 bases outside the gene matches. This CDR3 is built from 17 residues. CDR3 nucleotides: TGTGCCAGCAGACCATTGACAGGGGGGACAATGAACACTGAAGCTTTCTTT. Translated, it gives CASRPLTGGTMNTEAFF. Variable domain in full (rest from reference TRBV11-2 and TRBJ1-1): EAGVAQSPRYKIIEKRQSVAFWCNPISGHATLYWYQQILGQGPKLLIQFQNNGVVDDSQLPKDRFSAERLKGVDSTLKIQPAKLEDSAVYLCASRPLTGGTMNTEAFFGQGTRLTVV.

V usage is TRBV6-1 and J usage is TRBJ1-1; possible D gene TRBD1, 5 bases. This CDR3 is 15 amino acids long. V lost 2 bases to trimming and J lost 5 bases, with 15 bases between them. Looked up from germline, CDR1 is MNHNS and CDR2 is SASEGT. The CDR3 sequence: CASSEQFPAGTEAFF. The CDR3 nucleotides read TGTGCCAGCAGTGAACAATTTCCCGCAGGGACTGAAGCTTTCTTT.

The gene calls are TRBV11-2 and TRBJ2-5; 7 nucleotides align to TRBD2. This CDR3 contains 15 residues. J was trimmed by 5 bases and V by 6 bases; bases with no gene match: 12. Germline V gives CDR1 SGHAT, CDR2 FQNNGV. The CDR3 sequence is CASSTFGEGHETQYF. CDR3 bases: TGTGCCAGCAGTACTTTCGGGGAGGGCCACGAGACCCAGTACTTC.

The CDR3 protein is CASSSSLTNEKLFF. Written as DNA, the CDR3 is TGTGCCAGCAGCTCCTCACTGACTAATGAAAAACTGTTTTTT. This chain connects TRBV7-9 to TRBJ1-4; D gene ambiguous. Germline loops: CDR1 SEHNR, CDR2 FQNEAQ (reference sequence). The V and J ends lost 4 bases and 2 bases respectively, with 8 bases between them. The CDR3 length is 14 residues.

The J gene is TRBJ2-5, the V gene TRBV24-1; 12 bases line up with TRBD2. Germline CDR1 is KGHDR and CDR2 is SFDVKD. V lost 3 bases, J lost 5 bases, and 3 bases stayed unmatched. The CDR3 is 15 amino acids. The CDR3 sequence: CATSDPSGGVETQYF. The DNA of the CDR3 is TGTGCCACCAGTGATCCTAGCGGGGGGGTTGAGACCCAGTACTTC.